This T cell receptor (beta chain) was observed in a study of PD-1 blockade in classical Hodgkin lymphoma. Study overall: Once every 2 weeks, patients received intravenous nivolumab at 3 mg/kg.

Sequenced by immunoSEQ multiplex PCR; TCRdb stores in-frame clones only, minus some. Here the sample spans around 13,000 clones, roughly 84% being singletons. The CDR3 is 14 amino acids. Trimming pared 0 bases from V and 5 bases from J, leaving 11 bases between. Germline V gives CDR1 MNHNY, CDR2 SVGAGI (reference sequence). Every patient had relapsed following autologous stem cell transplantation, and cohorts differed in brentuximab vedotin exposure. Study-level findings and limits: In newly diagnosed patients, baseline TCR diversity was reportedly below that of healthy donors. Although disease activity or prior therapy may be involved, causes of the repertoire differences remain undefined.

This clone was counted a few times. The target antigen is unknown. This sequence originates from a human donor with classical Hodgkin lymphoma. Sequenced material: peripheral blood mononuclear cells (PBMCs), taken at baseline. The rearrangement uses TRBV6-6 and TRBJ2-7; tentatively, D is TRBD1 (5 bases). In DNA form, the CDR3 reads TGTGCCAGCAGTTACTCGGACAAGCCTGACGAGCAGTACTTC. Translated, it gives CASSYSDKPDEQYF.